This TCR beta chain was sequenced in a study of response to subunit inactivated influenza vaccine. The germline gives CDR1 SGHDN, CDR2 FVKESK. The CDR3 totals 13 residues. Trimming shortened V by 1 base and J by 7 bases, and 9 bases separated the two germline ends. One entry per CDR3 protein, called by TCRdb with MiXCR from the RT-PCR reads. The sample includes about 650,000 distinct CDR3 sequences, approximately 14% of them seen just once. The sample was PBMCs from blood, taken 11 to 12 days after vaccination. The origin of this receptor is a man in his fifties who received an inactivated influenza vaccine. The chain combines TRBV14 with TRBJ2-3, with D tentatively TRBD1 (5 bases). DNA for the CDR3: TGTGCCAGCAGCCAAGTTTCAGGGAATACGCAGTATTTT. This encodes CASSQVSGNTQYF.